These T cell receptor beta chains were read from a single sample in a study of T cell responses to AZD1222 COVID-19 vaccine. Profiling relied on immunoSEQ multiplex PCR, and the TCRdb table lists in-frame clones only, not all of them. Seen here are about 110,000 clones, approximately 90% observed once, and the top ten hold roughly 9%. Sequencing was performed on peripheral blood, taken 28 days after the second AZD1222 dose. Receptors were obtained from an adult who received the AZD1222 COVID-19 vaccine. The CDR3 runs from the conserved cysteine through the conserved F or W. The D gene is left open where the match is weak. For some rows the clone size is stated as once, few or many, or as a class when expanded; others skip it.

clone size: -; J gene: TRBJ1-4; V gene: TRBV3-1/TRBV3-2; D gene: TRBD1; CDR3 DNA: TGTGCCAGCAGCCCATTGACAGGGTTCGCAACTAATGAAAAACTGTTTTTT; CDR3 protein: CASSPLTGFATNEKLFF
clone size: once; J gene: TRBJ1-6; V gene: TRBV7-2; D gene: TRBD1; CDR3 DNA: TGTGCCAGCAGCCCAAGACAGGGTAGGAGGCCCCTCCACTTT; CDR3 protein: CASSPRQGRRPLHF
clone size: -; J gene: TRBJ1-5; V gene: TRBV6-2/TRBV6-3; D gene: -; CDR3 DNA: TGTGCCAGCAGTTACTCAGGTGGGGGCAATCAGCCCCAGCATTTT; CDR3 protein: CASSYSGGGNQPQHF
clone size: -; J gene: TRBJ1-5; V gene: TRBV5-5; D gene: -; CDR3 DNA: TGTGCCAGCAGCTTGGAAGCTGGACTCGGTAATCAGCCCCAGCATTTT; CDR3 protein: CASSLEAGLGNQPQHF
clone size: once; J gene: TRBJ1-6; V gene: TRBV2; D gene: TRBD1; CDR3 DNA: TGTGCCAGCAGTGAAGTGGGGACAGGTCATTCGTCACCCCTCCACTTT; CDR3 protein: CASSEVGTGHSSPLHF
clone size: -; J gene: TRBJ2-7; V gene: TRBV19; D gene: -; CDR3 DNA: TGTGCCAGTAGTGTCTTGACAGGCCCCACGGGATACGAGCAGTACTTC; CDR3 protein: CASSVLTGPTGYEQYF
clone size: -; J gene: TRBJ1-1; V gene: TRBV28; D gene: -; CDR3 DNA: TGTGCCAGCAGTTTAACGGGGTTGAATACTGAAGCTTTCTTT; CDR3 protein: CASSLTGLNTEAFF
clone size: -; J gene: TRBJ1-3; V gene: TRBV3-1/TRBV3-2; D gene: -; CDR3 DNA: TGTGCCAGCAGCCAAGGAGGAGCTGGAAACACCATATATTTT; CDR3 protein: CASSQGGAGNTIYF
clone size: -; J gene: TRBJ2-2; V gene: TRBV19; D gene: TRBD2; CDR3 DNA: TGTGCCAGTAGTAAAGCTAGCGGGAGTGCCGGGGAGCTGTTTTTT; CDR3 protein: CASSKASGSAGELFF
clone size: -; J gene: TRBJ2-7; V gene: TRBV2; D gene: TRBD1; CDR3 DNA: TGTGCCAGCAGTCCCCAGGGGGTAGGCCTCGGGATTCACGAGCAGTACTTC; CDR3 protein: CASSPQGVGLGIHEQYF
clone size: -; J gene: TRBJ1-3; V gene: TRBV4-2; D gene: -; CDR3 DNA: TGTGCCAGCAGCCCGAGGGGCTCAGGTGGAAACACCATATATTTT; CDR3 protein: CASSPRGSGGNTIYF
clone size: -; J gene: TRBJ1-1; V gene: TRBV12-3/TRBV12-4; D gene: -; CDR3 DNA: TGTGCCAGCAGTCTAACGAGGGTGGCGGCTTTCTTT; CDR3 protein: CASSLTRVAAFF
clone size: -; J gene: TRBJ2-3; V gene: TRBV18; D gene: -; CDR3 DNA: TGTGCCAGCTCGCTACACGCTCCCCTGGGGGGGGCGGGAGATACGCAGTATTTT; CDR3 protein: CASSLHAPLGGAGDTQYF
clone size: -; J gene: TRBJ2-7; V gene: TRBV19; D gene: TRBD2; CDR3 DNA: TGTGCCAGTAGACTAGCGGGGAATGCCTACGAGCAGTACTTC; CDR3 protein: CASRLAGNAYEQYF
clone size: once; J gene: TRBJ1-2; V gene: TRBV29-1; D gene: -; CDR3 DNA: TGCAGCGTTGTTGCCGGGAATGGCTACACCTTC; CDR3 protein: CSVVAGNGYTF
clone size: -; J gene: TRBJ1-2; V gene: TRBV12-3/TRBV12-4; D gene: -; CDR3 DNA: TGTGCCAGCAGCGGACACGAAAATGGCTACACCTTC; CDR3 protein: CASSGHENGYTF
clone size: medium-sized; J gene: TRBJ2-5; V gene: TRBV6-2/TRBV6-3; D gene: TRBD1; CDR3 DNA: TGTGCCAGCAGTTCGGAGGGACAGGTGACGGAGACCCAGTACTTC; CDR3 protein: CASSSEGQVTETQYF
clone size: -; J gene: TRBJ1-5; V gene: TRBV5-6; D gene: -; CDR3 DNA: TGTGCCAGCAGCTTAATCGGTCAGCCCCAGCATTTT; CDR3 protein: CASSLIGQPQHF
clone size: -; J gene: TRBJ2-1; V gene: TRBV11-2; D gene: -; CDR3 DNA: TGTGCCAGCAGCTTAGCCTCCAATGAGCAGTTCTTC; CDR3 protein: CASSLASNEQFF
clone size: -; J gene: TRBJ1-2; V gene: TRBV3-1/TRBV3-2; D gene: -; CDR3 DNA: TGTGCCAGCAGCCAAGATTCTGGACAGTGGAATGGCTACACCTTC; CDR3 protein: CASSQDSGQWNGYTF
clone size: -; J gene: TRBJ1-2; V gene: TRBV7-9; D gene: TRBD1; CDR3 DNA: TGTGCCAGCAGTCCCACAGGGGACTATGGCTACACCTTC; CDR3 protein: CASSPTGDYGYTF
clone size: -; J gene: TRBJ2-1; V gene: TRBV12-3/TRBV12-4; D gene: -; CDR3 DNA: TGTGCCAGCAGCCATGTCGGGAATGAGCAGTTCTTC; CDR3 protein: CASSHVGNEQFF
clone size: -; J gene: TRBJ1-5; V gene: TRBV19; D gene: -; CDR3 DNA: TGTGCCAGTAGTGCCCGGGCGAGGGTGCGCAATCAGCCCCAGCATTTT; CDR3 protein: CASSARARVRNQPQHF
clone size: -; J gene: TRBJ2-7; V gene: TRBV7-9; D gene: -; CDR3 DNA: TGTGCCAGCAGCTTAGCGCGGGGATGGGGGGATTTTGGGGCCTACGAGCAGTACTTC; CDR3 protein: CASSLARGWGDFGAYEQYF
clone size: -; J gene: TRBJ1-2; V gene: TRBV6-1; D gene: -; CDR3 DNA: TGTGCCAGCAGTGAAAGGGCAGGGGCTGGCTACACCTTC; CDR3 protein: CASSERAGAGYTF
clone size: -; J gene: TRBJ2-7; V gene: TRBV13; D gene: TRBD2; CDR3 DNA: TGTGCCAGCAGCTTAGGCGGGCTAGCGGGGGGTATCTACGAGCAGTACTTC; CDR3 protein: CASSLGGLAGGIYEQYF
clone size: -; J gene: TRBJ2-7; V gene: TRBV7-6; D gene: TRBD1; CDR3 DNA: TGTGCCAGCAGCGCGAAAGGGGGACAGGGGAATGGCGAGCAGTACTTC; CDR3 protein: CASSAKGGQGNGEQYF
clone size: -; J gene: TRBJ2-7; V gene: TRBV5-1; D gene: -; CDR3 DNA: TGCGCCAGCAGCTTGGAAGGCAGGGCAGGTTACGAGCAGTACTTC; CDR3 protein: CASSLEGRAGYEQYF
clone size: -; J gene: TRBJ2-3; V gene: TRBV5-1; D gene: -; CDR3 DNA: TGCGCCAGCAGCCAGGGACTGAGGGAGCAGTATTTT; CDR3 protein: CASSQGLREQYF
clone size: -; J gene: TRBJ1-5; V gene: TRBV29-1; D gene: TRBD1; CDR3 DNA: TGCAGCGTTCAACAGGGGGCCGGTCAGCCCCAGCATTTT; CDR3 protein: CSVQQGAGQPQHF
clone size: -; J gene: TRBJ2-1; V gene: TRBV18; D gene: TRBD2; CDR3 DNA: TGTGCCAGCTCAGCCGGGACTAGCGGGGTAACCTACAATGAGCAGTTCTTC; CDR3 protein: CASSAGTSGVTYNEQFF
clone size: once; J gene: TRBJ1-5; V gene: TRBV10-3; D gene: -; CDR3 DNA: TGTGCCATCAGTGAGGACAGCGGTCGGCCCCAGCATTTT; CDR3 protein: CAISEDSGRPQHF
clone size: -; J gene: TRBJ2-3; V gene: TRBV5-1; D gene: -; CDR3 DNA: TGCGCCAGCAGCTTGATGGCGGAGGCAGATACGCAGTATTTT; CDR3 protein: CASSLMAEADTQYF
clone size: -; J gene: TRBJ2-7; V gene: TRBV7-2; D gene: -; CDR3 DNA: TGTGCCAGCAGCCTAGCGCACGGTACCTACGAGCAGTACTTC; CDR3 protein: CASSLAHGTYEQYF
clone size: -; J gene: TRBJ2-2; V gene: TRBV19; D gene: -; CDR3 DNA: TGTGCCAGTAGTTTCGGGGCCCCCACCGGGGAGCTGTTTTTT; CDR3 protein: CASSFGAPTGELFF
clone size: -; J gene: TRBJ2-7; V gene: TRBV28; D gene: -; CDR3 DNA: TGTGCCAGCAGACTAAGCCTGGAGCAGTACTTC; CDR3 protein: CASRLSLEQYF
clone size: many; J gene: TRBJ2-7; V gene: TRBV4-1; D gene: TRBD2; CDR3 DNA: TGCGCCAGCAGCCAAGGGCTAGCGGGAAACTACGAGCAGTACTTC; CDR3 protein: CASSQGLAGNYEQYF
clone size: few; J gene: TRBJ2-2; V gene: TRBV10-3; D gene: -; CDR3 DNA: TGTGCCAGCCAGGGACTTGTATCCACCGGGGAGCTGTTTTTT; CDR3 protein: CASQGLVSTGELFF
clone size: -; J gene: TRBJ2-1; V gene: TRBV19; D gene: -; CDR3 DNA: TGTGCCAGTAGTATTTATCTATACAATGAGCAGTTCTTC; CDR3 protein: CASSIYLYNEQFF
clone size: -; J gene: TRBJ1-5; V gene: TRBV13; D gene: -; CDR3 DNA: TGTGCCAGCAGCTTAGGGGTATCCAATCAGCCCCAGCATTTT; CDR3 protein: CASSLGVSNQPQHF
clone size: -; J gene: TRBJ2-4; V gene: TRBV4-1; D gene: -; CDR3 DNA: TGCGCCAGCAGCCAAGAGTTCCTTCAGACCAAAAACATTCAGTACTTC; CDR3 protein: CASSQEFLQTKNIQYF
clone size: -; J gene: TRBJ2-1; V gene: TRBV24-1; D gene: TRBD2; CDR3 DNA: TGTGCCACCAGTGATCGGACTAGCGGGAGAGGGGAGCAGTTCTTC; CDR3 protein: CATSDRTSGRGEQFF